These 32 T cell receptor delta chains were sequenced from one sample in a study of γδ T cells in repeated Plasmodium falciparum infection (dated by TCRdb to about 2021). Libraries were made using multiplex PCR. For sequencing, an Illumina MiSeq was employed. TCRdb called clones from the public reads with CATT, and repeated DNA sequences were later combined into one row. The sample table records approximately 60,000 delta-chain clones; approximately 1.7% of these occur just once. The ten top clones hold 14% to 15% of the sample. Vgamma9/Vdelta2+ and Vdelta2-negative gammadelta T cell populations were flow-sorted from peripheral blood mononuclear cells for bulk TCR repertoire analysis. The sequenced sample consisted of gamma-delta T cells from blood. Receptor source: a pool of human donors (malaria-infected and uninfected, not separated).

Ten or more counts support this clone. A far larger clone is one base from this, pointing to a likely read error. Other DNA sequences in the sample encode the same CDR3. V is TRDV1 and J is TRDJ1; 9 bases fit TRDD3. The CDR3 is 19 amino acids. The trim removed 4 bases at V and 5 bases at J, leaving 20 bases unmatched. CDR1 and CDR2 from the germline V gene are TSWWSYY and QGS. This CDR3 reads CALGGTLFPTLGDLDKLIF. The CDR3 DNA follows: TGTGCTCTTGGGGGAACTCTCTTTCCTACCCTGGGGGATTTAGATAAACTCATCTTT.

The chain combines TRDV1 with TRDJ1, with D maybe TRDD2 (6 bases). TCRdb does not report a J gene; here it was assigned by matching the DNA to germline references. Trimming took 0 bases from V and 7 from J, leaving 12 bases between them. The V gene's germline CDR1 is TSWWSYY and CDR2 QGS. CDR3 size: 14 residues. CDR3 DNA sequence: TGTGCTCTTGGGGAACTGCCTTCCGGCCTTAAACTCATCTTT. As protein: CALGELPSGLKLIF.

The table lists this clone with many counts. V gene TRDV2 combines with J gene TRDJ1, with D possibly being TRDD2 (7 bases). The CDR3 contains 23 residues. Germline CDR1 is GEAIGNYY and CDR2 is EKD. V lost 5 bases and J 1 base, leaving 40 bases between the germline ends. The DNA of the CDR3 is TGTGCCTGTGGCGAACACTTCCTAATGAGGGTGATACGCTCCCGGGGTTGCACCGATAAACTCATCTTT. It encodes CACGEHFLMRVIRSRGCTDKLIF.

This clone has a handful of counts. A far larger clone is just one base off, so this is likely a read error. The same CDR3 can be traced to other DNA sequences in this sample. CDR3 sequence reads: CAFREGRFSPFWGPGRTDKLIF. CDR3 in DNA: TGTGCCTTTCGTGAAGGGCGCTTCTCCCCTTTCTGGGGTCCAGGGAGAACCGATAAACTTATCTTT. This rearrangement joins TRDV3 to TRDJ1; D perhaps matches TRDD3 (6 bases). The CDR3 loop spans 22 amino acids. The germline V gene has CDR1 TVYSNPD and CDR2 GDNSRS (reference sequence). Complete variable domain (other parts from reference TRDV3 and TRDJ1): CDKVTQSSPDQTVASGSEVVLLCTYDTVYSNPDLFWYRIRPDYSFQFVFYGDNSRSEGADFTQGRFSVKHILTQKAFHLVISPVRTEDSATYYCAFREGRFSPFWGPGRTDKLIFGKGTRVTVEP.

This clone was picked up many times. In the same sample, other DNA sequences code for this CDR3. The CDR3 here is CASKDYGLWGIEGDTDKLIF. DNA of the CDR3: TGTGCCTCAAAGGACTACGGCCTCTGGGGGATAGAAGGAGACACCGATAAACTCATCTTT. The chain has TRDV3 and TRDJ1; 10 bases are a match to TRDD3. The CDR3 covers 20 residues. The ends lost 4 bases at V and 0 bases at J; junction bases unmatched: 23. Looked up from germline, CDR1 is TVYSNPD and CDR2 is GDNSRS (reference sequence).

This clone was counted a few times. A far larger clone is a single base away, which makes a read error likely. Other DNA sequences of this sample code for an identical CDR3. The chain joins TRDV1 to TRDJ1; 7 bases are shared with TRDD2. Since TCRdb gives no J gene, matching the DNA to germline was used here to assign it. V lost 6 bases to trimming and J lost 0 bases; unmatched junction nucleotides: 25. The CDR3 loop spans 21 amino acids. CDR1 TSWWSYY and CDR2 QGS come from the germline V gene. The DNA for the CDR3 is TGTGCTCTTGGAGAAGTTTCCTACGGGGGGCCGTACTCTCTGTACACCGATAAACTCATCTTT. It specifies CALGEVSYGGPYSLYTDKLIF.

At least ten counts were recorded for this clone. Other DNA sequences in this specimen translate into the identical CDR3. The chain joins TRDV3 to TRDJ1; TRDD3 matches at 13 bases. The CDR3 has 19 amino acids. Germline trimming cut 1 base from V and 3 bases from J; bases unmatched to any gene: 17. Germline values: CDR1 TVYSNPD, CDR2 GDNSRS (reference sequence). CDR3 coding DNA: TGTGCCTTTAAACACCCGTATTACTGGGGGATACGCTCGTCCGATAAACTCATCTTT. Its translation is CAFKHPYYWGIRSSDKLIF.

This clone has at least ten counts. Other DNA sequences of this sample code for an identical CDR3. CDR3 in DNA: TGTGCCTTGTCGATTCCTATCCCGTACTACCACCGCTCCTGGGACACCCGACAGATGTTTTTC. Translating gives CALSIPIPYYHRSWDTRQMFF. The V and J genes are TRDV3 and TRDJ3; D may be TRDD2 (6 bases). Germline values: CDR1 TVYSNPD, CDR2 GDNSRS (reference sequence). The CDR3 sequence is 21 residues long. V dropped 3 bases and J dropped 0 bases, with 27 bases sitting between them.

Regarding this clone: TCRdb pairs this DNA with a much larger clone's protein that differs at residue 21, likely a read error; the protein shown was translated from the DNA. The V gene is TRDV1, the J gene TRDJ3, with 11 bases fitting TRDD3. This CDR3 contains 23 residues. Per germline, CDR1 TSWWSYY and CDR2 QGS. The CDR3 DNA reads TGTGCTCTTGGGGAAAGGTCCCTCTTGGGTCTGGGGGATACAGTCTGGGACACCCGACAGACGTTTTTC. It codes for CALGERSLLGLGDTVWDTRQTFF.

With regard to this clone: The protein given by TCRdb reflects a much larger clone and differs at residue 5 from this DNA's translation, likely from a read error; the protein shown is the DNA's translation. The V call is TRDV2, the J call TRDJ1; 8 bases align to TRDD3. TCRdb carries no J gene annotation; the J gene was assigned here by matching the DNA with germline. V trimming: 3 bases; J trimming: 2 bases; junction bases outside the gene matches: 10. This CDR3 has 16 amino acids. Germline V gives CDR1 GEAIGNYY, CDR2 EKD. The CDR3 DNA reads TGTGCCTGTGACCCCTGTACTGGGGGCCCTACCGATAAACTCATCTTT. This translates into CACDPCTGGPTDKLIF.

A remark on this clone: This likely came from a read error, as a far larger clone is one base away. Other nucleotide sequences in the sample specify the same CDR3. The CDR3 here is CALGGTRLLGGTRGADKLIF. The CDR3 nucleotides are TGTGCTCTTGGGGGGACGCGGTTGTTAGGGGGCACCCGGGGAGCAGATAAACTCATCTTT. The chain recombines TRDV1 with TRDJ1; D is perhaps TRDD3 (5 bases). Because TCRdb records no J gene, it was assigned here through a match of the DNA to germline. Trimming shortened V by 4 bases and J by 5 bases, and 32 bases separated the two germline ends. Germline V gene data show CDR1 as TSWWSYY and CDR2 as QGS. The CDR3 contains 20 residues.

The sample holds a few counts of this clone. TCRdb's protein for this DNA is that of a much larger clone and differs from the translation at residue 6, likely a read error; the protein shown is the DNA translation. V is TRDV1 and J is TRDJ1; D might be TRDD2 (6 bases). TCRdb records no J gene; here it was assigned by comparing the DNA to germline. The CDR3 contains 17 residues. Germline assignment: CDR1 TSWWSYY and CDR2 QGS. Trimming took 2 bases from V and 7 from J, leaving 23 bases between them. CDR3 residues: CALGESLSSWAGRKLIF. For the CDR3, the DNA is TGTGCTCTTGGGGAATCCTTATCTTCCTGGGCAGGACGTAAACTCATCTTT.

There are many counts of this clone. The TCRdb record carries a much larger clone's protein, which differs from this DNA's translation at residue 10; a read error is the likely cause, and the protein listed here is the DNA translation. V usage is TRDV3 and J usage is TRDJ1; possible D gene TRDD2, 7 bases. This CDR3 spans 18 amino acids. Germline V gene sequence: CDR1 TVYSNPD, CDR2 GDNSRS (reference sequence). V lost 5 bases and J lost 3, with 31 bases in between. CDR3 residues: CAITFLRGNRDNADKLIF. The CDR3 region has the DNA TGTGCCATCACTTTCCTACGTGGGAACCGGGATAATGCCGATAAACTCATCTTT.

This clone was seen a handful of times. A read error likely explains why the TCRdb protein, taken from a much larger clone, differs from this DNA's translation at residue 7; the protein shown is translated from the DNA. The chain combines TRDV1 with TRDJ1; 11 bases agree with TRDD3. The germline V gene encodes CDR1 TSWWSYY and CDR2 QGS. The CDR3 contains 19 residues. V shed 1 base, J shed 2 bases, and the junction held 12 bases outside the gene matches. In nucleotides, the CDR3 is TGTGCTCTTGGGGAACCCGCGGCAGACTGGGGGATAGGGACCGATAAACTCATCTTT. It encodes CALGEPAADWGIGTDKLIF.

About this clone itself: A single base is all that separates this from a far larger clone, so a read error is likely. The same CDR3 also results from other DNA sequences found in this sample. CDR3 protein: CALGELRFLEPYRLGDTAWYTDKLIF. CDR3 DNA sequence: TGTGCTCTTGGGGAACTTCGATTCCTGGAACCCTACCGCCTGGGGGATACGGCCTGGTACACCGATAAACTCATCTTT. The J gene is TRDJ1, the V gene TRDV1, with 12 bases matching TRDD3. The J gene, left out of TCRdb, was set here by checking the DNA against germline. This CDR3 contains 26 residues. Trimming took 0 bases from V and 0 from J; bases not matched to a gene: 29. Germline lookup yields CDR1 TSWWSYY and CDR2 QGS.

This clone was found a few times. TCRdb shows a much larger clone's protein in place of this DNA's translation, and the two differ at residue 18, likely through a read error; the protein shown is translated from the DNA. The chain couples TRAV38-2/DV8 to TRDJ1; D might be TRDD2 (6 bases). TCRdb gives no J gene; it was assigned here by matching the DNA to germline. The V gene's germline CDR1 is TSESDYY and CDR2 QEAYKQQN. This CDR3 is built from 21 residues. CDR3 DNA: TGTGCTTATAGGAGCTTTCTGATGAACCTTCCATACAAGGTGTACACCGATGAACTCATCTTT. This codes for CAYRSFLMNLPYKVYTDELIF.

Concerning this clone: TCRdb has a much larger clone's protein, which differs at residues 11 and 14 from the translation of this DNA, likely because of a read error; what is shown is the protein translated from the DNA. This chain joins TRDV1 and TRDJ1; 11 positions match TRDD3. CDR1 is TSWWSYY and CDR2 is QGS in the germline V gene. V was pared by 2 bases and J by 9 bases, with 14 bases of the junction left unmatched. This CDR3 spans 17 amino acids. The CDR3 DNA sequence: TGTGCTCTTGGGGAAGGAGTGGGGGATACGAAGTCGTATGAACTCATCTTT. Translation: CALGEGVGDTKSYELIF.

This clone has ten or more counts. Since a far larger clone is one base different, this is likely a read error. This same CDR3 is encoded by further DNA sequences in the sample. The V call is TRDV1, the J call TRDJ1, with a possible D match to TRDD3 (6 bases). Germline matching of the DNA provided the J gene here, since TCRdb leaves it blank. Germline assignment: CDR1 TSWWSYY and CDR2 QGS. The CDR3 runs 18 residues. CDR3 in DNA: TGCGCTCTTGGGGATCGGAGGAGCTGTACACCTATAATCGATAAACTCATCTTT. Amino acid sequence: CALGDRRSCTPIIDKLIF.

In this sample, this clone turned up a few times. Since a far larger clone is one base different, this is likely a read error. Other DNA sequences within the sample encode an identical CDR3. V gene TRDV1 combines with J gene TRDJ1, with 11 bases matching TRDD3. The J gene is not listed in TCRdb, so it was assigned here from a DNA match to germline. Germline-derived CDR1 and CDR2 are TSWWSYY and QGS. The ends lost 1 base at V and 5 bases at J; junction bases unmatched: 27. There are 23 residues in the CDR3. CDR3 amino acids: CALGEPGFLSNLLGDIKTDKLIF. In DNA form, the CDR3 reads TGTGCTCTTGGGGAACCTGGCTTCCTTTCGAACCTACTGGGGGATATAAAAACGGATAAACTCATCTTT.

Details on this clone: For this DNA, TCRdb reports the protein of a much larger clone, which diverges at residue 13, most likely from a read error; the protein presented here is translated directly from the DNA. The chain has TRDV1 and TRDJ1; 9 positions agree with TRDD3. This CDR3 comprises 19 residues. V dropped 0 bases and J dropped 3; count of bases not matched to a gene: 14. Germline CDR1 reads TSWWSYY; CDR2 reads QGS. This chain's CDR3 is CALGELGPWGIWTPDKLIF. CDR3 in DNA: TGTGCTCTTGGGGAACTGGGGCCCTGGGGGATTTGGACCCCCGATAAACTCATCTTT.

There are a few counts of this clone. The protein in TCRdb stems from a much larger clone and differs at residue 24 from this DNA's translation, likely a read error; here the protein is translated from the DNA. The rearrangement links TRDV1 to TRDJ1; 9 bases match TRDD3. TCRdb gives no J gene; it was assigned here by matching the DNA to germline. The length of the CDR3 is 27 residues. In germline, CDR1 is TSWWSYY, CDR2 QGS. Here the CDR3 reads CALGEYIIIPSFCTGGPKGLYTDELIF. CDR3 nucleotide sequence: TGTGCTCTTGGGGAATATATAATTATTCCTTCCTTCTGTACTGGGGGACCTAAGGGACTGTACACCGATGAACTCATCTTT.

For this clone: The mismatch at residue 11 between this DNA's translation and the TCRdb protein of a much larger clone likely reflects a read error; the protein shown is translated from the DNA. The chain combines TRDV1 with TRDJ1; a weak D match, TRDD3 (5 bases). No J gene is reported in TCRdb; it was inferred here by comparing the DNA with germline. This CDR3 contains 19 residues. V lost 3 bases to trimming and J lost 3 bases, with 26 bases between them. The germline V gene has CDR1 TSWWSYY and CDR2 QGS. CDR3 DNA sequence: TGTGCTCTTGGGGAGCCGCCGGGGGTTATCCTCCAGTACGCCGATAAACTCATCTTT. This encodes CALGEPPGVILQYADKLIF.

Regarding this clone: A far larger clone is only one base removed, so a read error is likely. Other DNA sequences in this sample translate to the same CDR3. V gene TRDV1 combines with J gene TRDJ1, with TRDD3 matching 10 bases. The J gene, absent from TCRdb, was called here by matching the DNA to germline. CDR3 length: 21 residues. Germline-derived CDR1 and CDR2 are TSWWSYY and QGS. CDR3 sequence: CALGECHLDRGGYGYTDKLIF. Here the CDR3 DNA reads TGTGCTCTTGGGGAATGCCACCTAGACCGCGGGGGATACGGGTACACTGATAAACTCATCTTT.

Regarding this clone: The translation of this DNA and the TCRdb protein of a much larger clone differ at residue 3, probably owing to a read error; the protein shown here is translated from the DNA. This chain's CDR3 is CAFASEGDRRYTDKLIF. CDR3 DNA: TGTGCTTTTGCTTCCGAAGGGGACCGACGATACACCGATAAACTCATCTTT. The V call is TRDV1, the J call TRDJ1; the D call may be TRDD2 or TRDD3 (5 bases each). The CDR3 has 17 amino acids. Per the germline V gene, CDR1 is TSWWSYY and CDR2 is QGS. Trimming pared 11 bases from V and 0 bases from J, leaving 25 bases between.

This clone has a handful of counts. This likely traces to a read error, being one base from a far larger clone. Other DNA sequences within the sample encode an identical CDR3. The V call is TRDV1, the J call TRDJ1, with 10 nucleotides matching TRDD3. Since TCRdb gives no J gene, matching the DNA to germline was used here to assign it. CDR1 is TSWWSYY and CDR2 is QGS in the germline V gene. The length of the CDR3 is 28 residues. CDR3 nucleotide sequence: TGTGCTCTCGGGGAACTTGCCCGAAAAGGGCTTGGGGGATACCCCCTCGATTCCGGTACCCTTTACACCGATAAACTCATCTTT. This sequence encodes CALGELARKGLGGYPLDSGTLYTDKLIF.

Concerning this clone: The protein TCRdb lists belongs to a much larger clone and differs from this DNA's translation at residue 3, which points to a read error; the protein shown is made from the DNA. V usage is TRDV1 and J usage is TRDJ1, with 7 positions matching TRDD3. The J gene was not available in TCRdb and was assigned here by matching the DNA to germline segments. This CDR3 is built from 21 residues. Germline CDR1 and CDR2: TSWWSYY and QGS. The CDR3 region has the DNA TGTGCTTTTGGGGTTTCGCCTACTCTATCTTACTGGGGATTTTACACCGATAAACTCATCTTT. Amino acids: CAFGVSPTLSYWGFYTDKLIF.

This clone was counted a few times. TCRdb shows a much larger clone's protein in place of this DNA's translation, and the two differ at residue 24, likely through a read error; the protein shown is translated from the DNA. The J gene is TRDJ1, the V gene TRDV1; no clear D. Germline V lookup: CDR1 TSWWSYY, CDR2 QGS. V lost 0 bases and J lost 2, with 52 bases in between. This CDR3 comprises 29 residues. The CDR3 loop is CALGELGPLESGTETPSAPAVRYTDKLIF. In DNA form, the CDR3 reads TGTGCTCTTGGGGAACTAGGCCCCCTTGAGAGTGGAACCGAAACGCCCAGTGCCCCCGCCGTCCGATATACCGATAAACTCATCTTT.

This clone was seen many times. Mismatch with germline at one junction end may stem from a read error. V is TRDV2 and J is TRDJ1; D gene unclear. Germline values: CDR1 GEAIGNYY, CDR2 EKD. The CDR3 is 16 residues long. CDR3 sequence: CAYDTEEEEGTDKLIF. The CDR3 nucleotides are TGTGCCTATGACACCGAGGAAGAAGAGGGCACCGATAAACTCATCTTT.

This clone was picked up a small number of times. A far larger clone is one base from this, pointing to a likely read error. The sample contains more than one DNA sequence encoding this CDR3. The rearrangement joins TRDV1 to TRDJ1; 8 bases agree with TRDD3. The J gene was not available in TCRdb and was assigned here by matching the DNA to germline segments. CDR1 and CDR2 (germline): TSWWSYY, QGS. CDR3 length: 21 amino acids. Here the CDR3 DNA reads TGTGCTCTCGGGGCGTACCTCCCGTCCTACGACCTCTGGGGGAACACCGATAAACTCATCTTT. As protein: CALGAYLPSYDLWGNTDKLIF.

Only a few counts were recorded for this clone. TCRdb's listed protein matches a much larger clone and diverges from this DNA's translation at residues 5 and 20, likely through a read error; the protein shown comes from the DNA. The chain has TRDV1 and TRDJ1; 12 bases match TRDD3. The J gene, missing from TCRdb, was assigned here through DNA to germline matching. This CDR3 is built from 28 residues. The V gene's germline CDR1 is TSWWSYY and CDR2 QGS. The J segment lost 0 bases and the V segment lost 4 bases, leaving 39 bases of the junction unmatched. CDR3 in DNA: TGTGCTCTTGGGGGACTAAGAGGGTACCGTGGACCCGGATACTGGGGGATACAATACTCCTACTACACCGATAAACTCATCTTT. Translation gives CALGGLRGYRGPGYWGIQYSYYTDKLIF.

This clone was counted between two and nine times. The protein TCRdb lists belongs to a much larger clone and differs from this DNA's translation at residue 5, which points to a read error; the protein shown is made from the DNA. V is TRDV1 and J is TRDJ1; D is possibly TRDD3 (6 bases). TCRdb carries no J gene annotation; the J gene was assigned here by matching the DNA with germline. Trimming stripped 4 bases from V and 0 bases from J, with 30 bases between. CDR1 is TSWWSYY and CDR2 is QGS in the germline V gene. CDR3 length: 21 residues. The CDR3 nucleotides are TGTGCTCTTGGGGGATCTTTTCCCAACCGGTGGCTGGGGAGATACACCGATAAACTCATCTTT. It is translated as CALGGSFPNRWLGRYTDKLIF.

A note on this clone: TCRdb's entry gives the protein of a much larger clone, which mismatches this DNA's translation at residue 18, likely from a read error; the protein reported here is translated from the DNA. The V gene reported is TRDV1; the J gene is uncalled; TRDD3 is the table's D call, not checked against the DNA. CDR1 and CDR2 (germline): TSWWSYY, QGS. The CDR3 contains 19 residues. The CDR3 nucleotides read TGTGCTCTTGGGGAAGAAGTCCTACGGGCCTGGGGGCTTGAAGTTAAACTCACCTTT. Residues: CALGEEVLRAWGLEVKLTF.